One and the same sample provided the 9 T cell receptor beta chains below, sequenced in a study of T cells after yellow fever vaccination. TCRdb analysed the 5' RACE reads with MiXCR anew, one entry per CDR3 protein. The table includes hundreds of thousands of distinct CDR3 sequences, 9% to 15% detected once. The sequences come from PBMCs, collected on the day of the yellow fever booster vaccination. Source of these receptors: a man aged 25-45 years who received the YFV17D yellow fever vaccine.

J is TRBJ1-4 and V is TRBV19; the D gene is possibly TRBD1 (6 bases). Germline lookup yields CDR1 LNHDA and CDR2 SQIVND (reference sequence). The germline V and J ends were trimmed by 3 bases and 5 bases, with 13 bases remaining between them. The CDR3 sequence is 15 residues long. CDR3 in DNA: TGTGCCAGTAGTATGGTGACAGGCGGGAATGAAAAACTGTTTTTT. Amino acids: CASSMVTGGNEKLFF. Full variable domain (outside the CDR3, taken from reference TRBV19 and TRBJ1-4): DGGITQSPKYLFRKEGQNVTLSCEQNLNHDAMYWYRQDPGQGLRLIYYSQIVNDFQKGDIAEGYSVSREKKESFPLTVTSAQKNPTAFYLCASSMVTGGNEKLFFGSGTQLSVL.

J is TRBJ2-3 and V is TRBV4-3; 8 bases agree with TRBD2. The germline V gene has CDR1 LGHNA and CDR2 YSLEER. The CDR3 runs 13 residues. V lost 1 base and J lost 14; bases outside the gene matches: 8. CDR3 loop: CASSQVLSGRAYF. The CDR3, as DNA: TGCGCCAGCAGCCAAGTCTTAAGCGGGAGAGCGTATTTT.

This clonotype was recorded a few times. Written as DNA, the CDR3 is TGTGCCATCAGTGAAAGCGGTGCGGAGACCCAGTACTTC. It translates to CAISESGAETQYF. This chain connects TRBV10-3 to TRBJ2-5; perhaps TRBD2 as D (5 bases). The germline V and J ends were trimmed by 3 bases and 5 bases, with 10 bases remaining between them. The germline V gene has CDR1 ENHRY and CDR2 SYGVKD. The CDR3 has 13 amino acids.

The V and J genes are TRBV21-1 and TRBJ2-1; no check of the table's D call, TRBD2, against the DNA was made. TRBV21-1 is deemed a pseudogene. CDR3 length: 20 residues. Written as DNA, the CDR3 is TGTGCCAGCAGCAAAGCGCGGTCTAGCGGGAGGCCTAGCTCCTACAATGAGCAGTTCTTC. It encodes CASSKARSSGRPSSYNEQFF.

This clonotype was seen many times. The V gene is TRBV7-2, the J gene TRBJ2-1, with D possibly matching TRBD1 (6 bases). Trimming stripped 5 bases from V and 13 bases from J, with 15 bases between. The CDR3 is 12 amino acids. CDR1 is SGHTA and CDR2 is FQGNSA in the germline V gene. This chain's CDR3 is CASSRVVDRQFF. The CDR3, as DNA: TGTGCCAGCAGCCGGGTGGTGGACAGACAGTTCTTC.

The V call is TRBV7-9, the J call TRBJ2-1; 9 nucleotides line up with TRBD1. The germline V gene encodes CDR1 SEHNR and CDR2 FQNEAQ (reference sequence). The CDR3 sequence is 13 residues long. With 4 bases clipped from V and 9 bases from J, the junction kept 4 bases outside the gene matches. This chain's CDR3 is CASSYTGGSEQFF. As DNA, the CDR3 is TGTGCCAGCAGCTACACAGGGGGCTCTGAGCAGTTCTTC.

This clonotype appeared a few times. The chain recombines TRBV7-9 with TRBJ2-1; TRBD2 matches 11 bases. CDR1 is SEHNR and CDR2 is FQNEAQ in the germline V gene (reference sequence). CDR3 size: 16 residues. The ends lost 5 bases at V and 3 bases at J; junction bases unmatched: 6. CDR3 amino acids: CASSVLAGGGYNEQFF. CDR3 coding DNA: TGTGCCAGCAGCGTATTAGCGGGAGGGGGCTACAATGAGCAGTTCTTC.

The J gene is TRBJ2-5, the V gene TRBV20-1, with 10 bases lining up with TRBD1. This CDR3 is 15 amino acids long. In germline, CDR1 is DFQATT, CDR2 SNEGSKA (reference sequence). The trim removed 3 bases at V and 2 bases at J, leaving 6 bases unmatched. DNA for the CDR3: TGCAGTGCTAGCACCGGGACAGGGGCTCAAGAGACCCAGTACTTC. This codes for CSASTGTGAQETQYF.

Only a few counts were recorded for this clonotype. The genes are TRBV20-1 and TRBJ2-1, with D hard to call. Trimming removed 2 bases at V and 2 bases at J, with 13 bases between. In germline, CDR1 is DFQATT, CDR2 SNEGSKA (reference sequence). The CDR3 spans 15 residues. The CDR3 bases are TGCAGTGCTAGATCACTCCGTAGTCCCTACAATGAGCAGTTCTTC. Its translation is CSARSLRSPYNEQFF.